This T cell receptor beta chain is drawn from a study of shared clonotypes between healthy human individuals. Whole-study results and caveats: Non-shared clonotypes had lower generation probabilities than clonotypes shared by all four sorted-subset donors.

Every contributor of samples was a Caucasian grown-up residing in Nashville, Tennessee. Sequenced by immunoSEQ multiplex PCR; TCRdb stores in-frame clones only, minus some. The table records 640,000 or so clones, about 78% of them present only once. Notes on this clone: What it binds is unknown. Other nucleotide sequences from this sample produce the same CDR3.

The material sequenced was memory CD4+ T cells sorted from blood. Sample subset: CD45RA-negative fraction. The receptor was derived from a woman in her twenties or thirties in good health.

CDR3 sequence: CASSVGQGTYNEQFF. The CDR3 DNA is TGTGCCAGCAGCGTAGGACAGGGGACTTACAATGAGCAGTTCTTC. This chain joins TRBV9 and TRBJ2-1; 8 nucleotides align to TRBD1. This CDR3 spans 15 amino acids. V lost 0 bases, J lost 4 bases, and 3 bases stayed unmatched. Looked up from germline, CDR1 is SGDLS and CDR2 is YYNGEE.